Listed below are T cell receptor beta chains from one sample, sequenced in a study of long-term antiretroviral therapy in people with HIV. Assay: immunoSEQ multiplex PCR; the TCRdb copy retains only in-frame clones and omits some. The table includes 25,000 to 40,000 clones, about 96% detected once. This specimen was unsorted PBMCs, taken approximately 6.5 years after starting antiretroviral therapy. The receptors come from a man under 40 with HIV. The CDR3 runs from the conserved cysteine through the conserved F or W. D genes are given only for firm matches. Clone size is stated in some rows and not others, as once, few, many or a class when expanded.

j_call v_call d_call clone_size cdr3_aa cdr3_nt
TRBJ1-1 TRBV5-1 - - CASSFWQGVNTEAFF TGCGCCAGCAGCTTTTGGCAGGGTGTGAACACTGAAGCTTTCTTT
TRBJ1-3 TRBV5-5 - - CASSFYQTPGNTIYF TGTGCCAGCAGCTTTTATCAGACTCCTGGAAACACCATATATTTT
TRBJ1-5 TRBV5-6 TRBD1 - CASSLGGRGDQPQHF TGTGCCAGCAGCTTGGGAGGCAGGGGGGATCAGCCCCAGCATTTT
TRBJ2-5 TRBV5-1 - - CASSLGNQETQYF TGCGCCAGCAGCTTGGGTAACCAAGAGACCCAGTACTTC
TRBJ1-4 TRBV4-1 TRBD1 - CASSHVGQGAGGEKLFF TGCGCCAGCAGCCACGTGGGACAGGGGGCGGGGGGTGAAAAACTGTTTTTT
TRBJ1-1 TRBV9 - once CASSVAGGDTEAFF TGTGCCAGCAGCGTAGCTGGGGGGGACACTGAAGCTTTCTTT
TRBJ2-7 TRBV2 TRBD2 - CASSAGTSASYEQYF TGTGCCAGCAGCGCCGGGACTAGCGCCTCCTACGAGCAGTACTTC
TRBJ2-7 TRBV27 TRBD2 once CASSFLAGGSEAYEQYF TGTGCCAGCAGTTTTTTAGCGGGAGGATCTGAGGCCTACGAGCAGTACTTC
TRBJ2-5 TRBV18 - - CASSPAGETQYF TGTGCCAGCTCACCCGCGGGCGAGACCCAGTACTTC
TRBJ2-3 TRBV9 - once CASSLQGLTDTQYF TGTGCCAGCAGCTTACAGGGTTTGACAGATACGCAGTATTTT